One and the same sample provided the 8 T cell receptor beta chains below, sequenced in a study of blood T cell repertoires in COVID-19. Method: immunoSEQ multiplex PCR; TCRdb's copy keeps in-frame clones and lacks some. The sample holds 80,000 to 95,000 clones, approximately 91% seen once. The sample taken for sequencing was peripheral blood. These receptors all come from a man in his 70s with acute or convalescent COVID-19.

The CDR3 bases are TGTGCCAGCAGTGCCTGGAGTAGATCTAGCGGGAGGGATGAGCAGTTCTTC. It specifies CASSAWSRSSGRDEQFF. The chain recombines TRBV28 with TRBJ2-1; 12 nucleotides agree with TRBD2. With V trimmed by 5 bases and J by 8 bases, 13 bases remained unmatched. The CDR3 is 17 amino acids. Germline CDR1 is MDHEN and CDR2 is SYDVKM.

This clone was seen more than once but under ten times. The chain couples TRBV12-3 or TRBV12-4 to TRBJ2-7, with 7 bases fitting TRBD1. V shed 3 bases, J shed 3 bases, and the junction held 2 bases outside the gene matches. The CDR3 totals 13 residues. CDR3 coding DNA: TGTGCCAGCAGTTTCGACAGGGTCTACGAGCAGTACTTC. Translated, it gives CASSFDRVYEQYF.

The gene calls are TRBV4-3 and TRBJ1-1; the D gene is possibly TRBD1 (5 bases). The germline V and J ends were trimmed by 3 bases and 2 bases, with 13 bases remaining between them. The V gene's germline CDR1 is LGHNA and CDR2 YSLEER. The CDR3 loop spans 15 amino acids. This CDR3 reads CASSHVGGSNTEAFF. The CDR3, as DNA: TGCGCCAGCAGCCACGTTGGGGGGTCCAACACTGAAGCTTTCTTT.

This clone was recorded a few times. The chain carries TRBV5-1 and TRBJ1-1; no definite D call. CDR3 size: 11 residues. V lost 8 bases and J lost 5, with 10 bases in between. Germline V lookup: CDR1 SGHRS, CDR2 YFSETQ. This CDR3 is CASHAETEAFF. CDR3 DNA: TGCGCCAGTCATGCCGAGACTGAAGCTTTCTTT.

This chain links TRBV18 with TRBJ1-6; D ambiguous. This CDR3 contains 16 residues. V lost 2 bases to trimming and J lost 4 bases, with 12 bases between them. CDR1 and CDR2 (germline): KGHSH, LQKENI. In DNA form, the CDR3 reads TGTGCCAGCTCACCAGGTCCCGGCGGGTATAATTCACCCCTCCACTTT. Its protein is CASSPGPGGYNSPLHF.

The rearrangement joins TRBV6-4 to TRBJ2-2; no reliable D call. Germline V CDR1 and CDR2: MRHNA, SNTAGT. Trimming took off 0 bases at V and 4 bases at J, with 6 bases between the two ends. The CDR3 runs 14 residues. Written as DNA, the CDR3 is TGTGCCAGCAGTGACTCGGCAGTCACCGGGGAGCTGTTTTTT. It yields the protein CASSDSAVTGELFF.

The chain links TRBV5-4 to TRBJ2-1; 9 bases align to TRBD1. The junction had 8 bases not matched to a gene; V was cut back by 7 bases and J by 3 bases. The CDR3 is 15 residues long. Germline CDR1 is SGHNT and CDR2 is YYREEE (reference sequence). CDR3 sequence (DNA): TGTGCCAGCGTCCCATCGGGACAGGGCTACAATGAGCAGTTCTTC. Translation gives CASVPSGQGYNEQFF.

This clone was recorded once. The chain links TRBV19 to TRBJ1-5, with 9 bases lining up with TRBD1. CDR1 and CDR2 from the germline V gene are LNHDA and SQIVND (reference sequence). The CDR3 length is 15 residues. Trimming cost V 1 base and J 6 bases; bases outside gene matches: 4. As DNA, the CDR3 is TGTGCCAGTAGTATAGGGGGGACAGGGACTCAGCCCCAGCATTTT. As protein: CASSIGGTGTQPQHF.